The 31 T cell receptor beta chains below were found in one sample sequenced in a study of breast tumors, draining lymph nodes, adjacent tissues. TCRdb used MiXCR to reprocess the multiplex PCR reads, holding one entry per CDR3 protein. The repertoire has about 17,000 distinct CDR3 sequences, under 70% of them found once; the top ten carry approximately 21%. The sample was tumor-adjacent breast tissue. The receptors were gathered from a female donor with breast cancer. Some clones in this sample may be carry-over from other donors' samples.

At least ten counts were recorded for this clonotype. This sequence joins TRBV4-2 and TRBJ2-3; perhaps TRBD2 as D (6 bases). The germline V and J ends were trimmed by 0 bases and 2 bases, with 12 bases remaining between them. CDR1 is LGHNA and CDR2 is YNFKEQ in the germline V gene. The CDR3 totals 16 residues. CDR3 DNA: TGTGCCAGCAGCCAAGATCGGGACTTACTCACAGATACGCAGTATTTT. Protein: CASSQDRDLLTDTQYF.

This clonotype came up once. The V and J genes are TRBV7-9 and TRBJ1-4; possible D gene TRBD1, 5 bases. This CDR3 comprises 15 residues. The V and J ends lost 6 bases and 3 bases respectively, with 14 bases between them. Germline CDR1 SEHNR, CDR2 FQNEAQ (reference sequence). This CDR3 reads CASRSSTGANEKLFF. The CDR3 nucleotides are TGTGCCAGCAGATCCTCCACGGGGGCTAATGAAAAACTGTTTTTT.

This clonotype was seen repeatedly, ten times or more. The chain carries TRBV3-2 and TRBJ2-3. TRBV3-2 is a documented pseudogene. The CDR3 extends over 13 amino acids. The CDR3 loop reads CASSQGQPDTQYF. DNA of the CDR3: TGTGCCAGCAGCCAGGGTCAGCCAGATACGCAGTATTTT.

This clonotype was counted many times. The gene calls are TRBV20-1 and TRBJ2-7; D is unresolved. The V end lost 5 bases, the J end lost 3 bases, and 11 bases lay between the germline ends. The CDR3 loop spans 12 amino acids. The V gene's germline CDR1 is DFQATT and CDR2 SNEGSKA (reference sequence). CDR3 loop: CSAAPGSYEQYF. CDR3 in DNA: TGCAGTGCTGCCCCGGGCAGCTACGAGCAGTACTTC.

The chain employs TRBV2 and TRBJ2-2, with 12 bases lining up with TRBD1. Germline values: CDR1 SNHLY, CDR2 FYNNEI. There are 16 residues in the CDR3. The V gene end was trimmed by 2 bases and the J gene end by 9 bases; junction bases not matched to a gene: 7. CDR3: CASSEFGTGGDWELFF. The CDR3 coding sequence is TGTGCCAGCAGTGAATTTGGGACAGGGGGCGATTGGGAGCTGTTTTTT.

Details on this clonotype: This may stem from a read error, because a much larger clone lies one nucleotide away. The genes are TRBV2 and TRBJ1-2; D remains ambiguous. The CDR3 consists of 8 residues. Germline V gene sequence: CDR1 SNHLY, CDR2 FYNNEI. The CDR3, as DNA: TGTGCTAGCTATGGCTACACCTTC. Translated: CASYGYTF.

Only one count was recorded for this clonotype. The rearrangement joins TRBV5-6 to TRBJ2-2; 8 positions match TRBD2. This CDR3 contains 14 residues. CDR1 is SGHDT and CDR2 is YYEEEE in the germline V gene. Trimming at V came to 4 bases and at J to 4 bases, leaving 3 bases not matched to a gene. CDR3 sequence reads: CASSIAGGTGELFF. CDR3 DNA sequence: TGTGCCAGCAGCATTGCGGGAGGCACCGGGGAGCTGTTTTTT.

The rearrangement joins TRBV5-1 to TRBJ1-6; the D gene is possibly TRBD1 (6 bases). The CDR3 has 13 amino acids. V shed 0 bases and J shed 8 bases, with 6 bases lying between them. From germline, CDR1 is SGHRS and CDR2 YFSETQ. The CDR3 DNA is TGCGCCAGCAGCTTGGCAGGGGATTCACCCCTCCACTTT. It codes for CASSLAGDSPLHF.

CDR3 coding DNA: TGTGCCAGCAGCAAGGCGGCTAGCGGGGGGTCAACCCACGAGCAGTACTTC. Its translation is CASSKAASGGSTHEQYF. This chain connects TRBV9 to TRBJ2-7; 11 bases line up with TRBD2. V shed 4 bases, J shed 5 bases, and the junction held 14 bases outside the gene matches. The germline V gene encodes CDR1 SGDLS and CDR2 YYNGEE. This CDR3 contains 17 residues.

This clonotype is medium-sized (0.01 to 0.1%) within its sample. The DNA of the CDR3 is TGTGCCAGCTCCCGGGACAGGACTTCCTACGAGCAGTACGTC. Its protein product is CASSRDRTSYEQYV. The gene calls are TRBV11-1 and TRBJ2-7; 8 bases map to TRBD1. J was trimmed by 1 base and V by 8 bases; bases with no gene match: 7. The length of the CDR3 is 14 residues. From germline, CDR1 is SGHAT and CDR2 FQDESV (reference sequence).

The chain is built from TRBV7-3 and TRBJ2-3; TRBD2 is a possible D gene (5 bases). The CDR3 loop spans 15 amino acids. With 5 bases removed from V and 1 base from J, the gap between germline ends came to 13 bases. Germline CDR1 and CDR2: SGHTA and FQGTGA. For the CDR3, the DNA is TGTGCCAGCAGCAAAGGATCGAGGGGCACAGATACGCAGTATTTT. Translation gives CASSKGSRGTDTQYF.

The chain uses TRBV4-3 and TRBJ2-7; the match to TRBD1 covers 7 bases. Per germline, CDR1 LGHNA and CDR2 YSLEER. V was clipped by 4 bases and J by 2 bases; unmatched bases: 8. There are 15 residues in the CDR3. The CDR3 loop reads CASSPYRDSPYEQYF. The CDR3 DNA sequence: TGCGCCAGCAGCCCGTATCGGGACAGTCCCTACGAGCAGTACTTC.

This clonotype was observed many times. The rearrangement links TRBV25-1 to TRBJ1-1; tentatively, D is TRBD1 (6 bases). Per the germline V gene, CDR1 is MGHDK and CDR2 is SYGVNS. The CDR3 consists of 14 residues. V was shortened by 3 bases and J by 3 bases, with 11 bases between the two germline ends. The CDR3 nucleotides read TGTGCCAGCAGTGACAGGGGTCGGGACACTGAAGCTTTCTTT. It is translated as CASSDRGRDTEAFF. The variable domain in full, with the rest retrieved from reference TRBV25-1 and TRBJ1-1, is EADIYQTPRYLVIGTGKKITLECSQTMGHDKMYWYQQDPGMELHLIHYSYGVNSTEKGDLSSESTVSRIRTEHFPLTLESARPSHTSQYLCASSDRGRDTEAFFGQGTRLTVV.

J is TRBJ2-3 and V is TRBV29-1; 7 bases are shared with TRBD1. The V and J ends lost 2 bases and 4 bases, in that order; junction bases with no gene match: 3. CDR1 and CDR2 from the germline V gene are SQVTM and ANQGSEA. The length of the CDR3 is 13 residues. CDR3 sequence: CSVERTGPDTQYF. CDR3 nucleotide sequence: TGCAGCGTTGAACGGACAGGACCAGATACGCAGTATTTT.

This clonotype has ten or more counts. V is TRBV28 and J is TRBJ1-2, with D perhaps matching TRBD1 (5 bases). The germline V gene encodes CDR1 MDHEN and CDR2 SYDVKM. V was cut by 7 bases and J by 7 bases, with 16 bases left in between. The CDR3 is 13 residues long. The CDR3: CASTTSGRRGYTF. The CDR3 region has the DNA TGTGCCAGCACAACCTCAGGGAGGCGTGGCTACACCTTC.

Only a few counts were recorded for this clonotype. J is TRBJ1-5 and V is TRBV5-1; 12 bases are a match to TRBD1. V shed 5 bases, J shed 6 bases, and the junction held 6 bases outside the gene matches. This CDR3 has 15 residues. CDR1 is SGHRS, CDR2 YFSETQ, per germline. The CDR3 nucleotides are TGCGCCAGCAGTCCCGGGACAGGGGGCATTCAGCCCCAGCATTTT. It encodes CASSPGTGGIQPQHF.

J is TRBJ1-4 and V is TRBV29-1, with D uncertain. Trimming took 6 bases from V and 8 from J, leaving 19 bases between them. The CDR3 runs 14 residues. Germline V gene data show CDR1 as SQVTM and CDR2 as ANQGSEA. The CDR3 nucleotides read TGCAGCGTGGCCTGGGCAGTGGGTGGCGAAAAACTGTTTTTT. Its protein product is CSVAWAVGGEKLFF. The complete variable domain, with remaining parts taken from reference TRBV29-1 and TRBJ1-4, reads SAVISQKPSRDICQRGTSLTIQCQVDSQVTMMFWYRQQPGQSLTLIATANQGSEATYESGFVIDKFPISRPNLTFSTLTVSNMSPEDSSIYLCSVAWAVGGEKLFFGSGTQLSVL.

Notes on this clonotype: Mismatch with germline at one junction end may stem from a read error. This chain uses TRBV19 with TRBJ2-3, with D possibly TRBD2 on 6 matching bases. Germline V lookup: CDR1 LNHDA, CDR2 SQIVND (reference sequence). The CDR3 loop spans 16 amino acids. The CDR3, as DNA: TGCGCCAGCAGCTTGGATGGGCGGGGTAGCACAGATACGCAGTATTTT. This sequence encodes CASSLDGRGSTDTQYF. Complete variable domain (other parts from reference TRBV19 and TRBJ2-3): DGGITQSPKYLFRKEGQNVTLSCEQNLNHDAMYWYRQDPGQGLRLIYYSQIVNDFQKGDIAEGYSVSREKKESFPLTVTSAQKNPTAFYLCASSLDGRGSTDTQYFGPGTRLTVL.

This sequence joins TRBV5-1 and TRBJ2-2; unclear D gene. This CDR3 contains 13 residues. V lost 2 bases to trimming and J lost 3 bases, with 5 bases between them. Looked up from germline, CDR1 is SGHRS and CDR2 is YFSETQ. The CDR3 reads CASSFSDTGELFF. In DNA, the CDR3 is TGCGCCAGCAGCTTTTCGGACACCGGGGAGCTGTTTTTT.

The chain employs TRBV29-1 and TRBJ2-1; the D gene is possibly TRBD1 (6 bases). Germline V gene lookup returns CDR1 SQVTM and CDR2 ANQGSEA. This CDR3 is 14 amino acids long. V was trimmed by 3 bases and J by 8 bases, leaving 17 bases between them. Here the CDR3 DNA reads TGCAGCGTTGAGAGTGGGGGCAGGCGGCATGAGCAGTTCTTC. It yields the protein CSVESGGRRHEQFF.

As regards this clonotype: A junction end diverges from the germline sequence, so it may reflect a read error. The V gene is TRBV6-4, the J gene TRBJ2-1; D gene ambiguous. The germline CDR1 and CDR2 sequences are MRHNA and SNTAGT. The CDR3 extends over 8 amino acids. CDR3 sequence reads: CARDEQFF. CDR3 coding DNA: TGTGCCAGGGATGAGCAATTCTTC.

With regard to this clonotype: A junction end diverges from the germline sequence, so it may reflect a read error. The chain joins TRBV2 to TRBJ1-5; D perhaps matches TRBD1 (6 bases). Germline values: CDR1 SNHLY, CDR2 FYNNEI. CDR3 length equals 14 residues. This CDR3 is CASSPTGRDQPQHF. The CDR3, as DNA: TGTGCCAGCAGCCCCACAGGGAGGGATCAGCCCCAGCATTTC.

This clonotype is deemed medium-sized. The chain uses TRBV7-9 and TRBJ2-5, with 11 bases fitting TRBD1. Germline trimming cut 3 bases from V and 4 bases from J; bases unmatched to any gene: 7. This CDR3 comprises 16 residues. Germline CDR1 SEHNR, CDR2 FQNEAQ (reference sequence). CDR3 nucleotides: TGTGCCAGCAGCTTTACGGTGGGACAGGGGGGAGAGACCCAGTACTTC. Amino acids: CASSFTVGQGGETQYF.

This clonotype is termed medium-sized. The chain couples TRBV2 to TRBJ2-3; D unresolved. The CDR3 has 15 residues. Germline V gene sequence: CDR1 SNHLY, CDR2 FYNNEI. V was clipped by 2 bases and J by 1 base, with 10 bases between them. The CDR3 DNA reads TGTGCCAGCAGTGAAAAGGGTGAGGGCACAGATACGCAGTATTTT. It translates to CASSEKGEGTDTQYF.

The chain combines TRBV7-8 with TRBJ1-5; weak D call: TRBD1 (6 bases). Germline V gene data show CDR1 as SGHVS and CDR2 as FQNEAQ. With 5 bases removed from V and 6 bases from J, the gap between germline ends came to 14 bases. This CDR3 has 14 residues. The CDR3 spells CASSPTGLGQPQHF. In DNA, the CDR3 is TGTGCCAGCAGCCCTACAGGGTTAGGTCAGCCCCAGCATTTT.

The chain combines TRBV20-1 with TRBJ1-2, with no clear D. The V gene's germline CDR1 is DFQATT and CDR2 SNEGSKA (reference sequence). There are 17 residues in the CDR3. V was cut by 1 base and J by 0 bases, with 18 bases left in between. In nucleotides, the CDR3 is TGCAGTGCTAGAGTGGCTATATTCTTATGTGCTAACTATGGCTACACCTTC. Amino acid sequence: CSARVAIFLCANYGYTF.

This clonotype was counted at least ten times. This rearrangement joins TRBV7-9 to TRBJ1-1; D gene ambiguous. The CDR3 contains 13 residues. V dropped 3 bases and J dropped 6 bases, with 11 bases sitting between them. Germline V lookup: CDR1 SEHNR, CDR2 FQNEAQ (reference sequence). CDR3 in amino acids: CASSFVWSPEAFF. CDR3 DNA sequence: TGTGCCAGCAGCTTTGTCTGGAGCCCTGAAGCTTTCTTT.

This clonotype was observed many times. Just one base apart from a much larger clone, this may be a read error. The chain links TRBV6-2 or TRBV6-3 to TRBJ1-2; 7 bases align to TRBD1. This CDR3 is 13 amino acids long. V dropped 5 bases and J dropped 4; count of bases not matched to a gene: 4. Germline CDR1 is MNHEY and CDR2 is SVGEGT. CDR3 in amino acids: CASSHGQVYGYTF. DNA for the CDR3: TGTGCCAGCAGTCACGGACAGGTCTATGGCTACACCTTC.

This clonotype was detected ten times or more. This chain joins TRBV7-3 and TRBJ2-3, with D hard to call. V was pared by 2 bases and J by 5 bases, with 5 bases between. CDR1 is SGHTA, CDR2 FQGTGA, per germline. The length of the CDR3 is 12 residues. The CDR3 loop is CASSLYGDTQYF. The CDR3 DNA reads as TGTGCCAGCAGCTTATACGGAGATACGCAGTATTTT.

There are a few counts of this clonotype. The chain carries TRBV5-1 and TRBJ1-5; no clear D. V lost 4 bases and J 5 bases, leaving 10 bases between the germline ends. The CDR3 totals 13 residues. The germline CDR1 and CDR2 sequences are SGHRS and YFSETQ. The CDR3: CASSLNGDQPQHF. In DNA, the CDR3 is TGCGCCAGCAGCCTAAACGGTGATCAGCCCCAGCATTTT.

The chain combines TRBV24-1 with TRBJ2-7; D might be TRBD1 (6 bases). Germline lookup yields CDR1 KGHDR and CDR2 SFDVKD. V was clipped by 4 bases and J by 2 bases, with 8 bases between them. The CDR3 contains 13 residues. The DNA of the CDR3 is TGTGCCACCAGTGAGACAGGAGCCTACGAGCAGTACTTC. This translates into CATSETGAYEQYF.